The next 17 T cell receptor beta chains were all read from a single sample in a study of T cell responses to AZD1222 COVID-19 vaccine (dated by TCRdb to the early 2020s). The time point label, as the study defines it: baseline before first vaccination. Library preparation used the immunoSEQ multiplex PCR assay. TCRdb stores this immuneACCESS table with in-frame sequences only. Part of the clones is absent; in the studies checked, under half of the shortfall reflects unresolved V genes, and no reason is known for the rest. The sample contains roughly 160,000 clones, roughly 86% of them found a single time. The ten top clones hold around 5.5% of the sample. Sequenced material: peripheral blood, taken on day 0 of AZD1222 vaccination. The origin of the receptors is an adult in good health.

The chain recombines TRBV7-2 with TRBJ1-5, with TRBD1 matching over 7 bases. V dropped 2 bases and J dropped 5; count of bases not matched to a gene: 3. This CDR3 has 14 amino acids. Germline assignment: CDR1 SGHTA and CDR2 FQGNSA. CDR3 region: CASSLRGGDQPQHF. Written as DNA, the CDR3 is TGTGCCAGCAGCTTACGAGGGGGCGATCAGCCCCAGCATTTT.

This clone occurred a few times. The chain combines TRBV5-1 with TRBJ1-2; 8 positions match TRBD1. Germline values: CDR1 SGHRS, CDR2 YFSETQ. Trimming at V came to 4 bases and at J to 3 bases, leaving 2 bases not matched to a gene. This CDR3 is 13 amino acids long. CDR3 sequence: CASSLDRDYGYTF. CDR3 bases: TGCGCCAGCAGCCTGGACAGGGACTATGGCTACACCTTC.

The V gene is TRBV29-1, the J gene TRBJ1-2, with TRBD1 matching 7 bases. This CDR3 contains 12 residues. Trimming cost V 1 base and J 8 bases; bases outside gene matches: 4. Germline V gives CDR1 SQVTM, CDR2 ANQGSEA. The CDR3 sequence: CSVEGQGRGYTF. The CDR3 DNA sequence: TGCAGCGTTGAAGGACAGGGTAGGGGCTACACCTTC.

This chain links TRBV2 with TRBJ1-4, with a weak D call TRBD1 (5 bases). Germline CDR1 and CDR2: SNHLY and FYNNEI. CDR3 length: 15 residues. Trimming stripped 8 bases from V and 2 bases from J, with 15 bases between. CDR3 sequence: CASSRSAGTNEKLFF. CDR3 bases: TGTGCCAGCTCAAGGTCGGCAGGGACTAATGAAAAACTGTTTTTT.

V and J are TRBV5-1 and TRBJ2-5; tentatively, D is TRBD2 (6 bases). The V gene lost 1 base and the J gene lost 5 bases, with 12 bases spanning the gap. Per germline, CDR1 SGHRS and CDR2 YFSETQ. The CDR3 is 14 amino acids. The CDR3 is CASSLRRDGETQYF. The CDR3 DNA is TGCGCCAGCAGCTTGAGGAGGGATGGGGAGACCCAGTACTTC.

CDR3 sequence: CASSLAGRLNEQFF. In nucleotides, the CDR3 is TGTGCCAGCAGCTTAGCGGGCAGGTTGAATGAGCAGTTCTTC. The V gene is TRBV7-9, the J gene TRBJ2-1; D is undetermined. Germline values: CDR1 SEHNR, CDR2 FQNEAQ (reference sequence). The CDR3 spans 14 residues. The V end lost 0 bases, the J end lost 7 bases, and 10 bases lay between the germline ends.

This clone has only one observation. The V gene is TRBV12-3 or TRBV12-4, the J gene TRBJ1-2; D unclear. The CDR3 sequence is 13 residues long. V was pared by 0 bases and J by 3 bases, with 5 bases between. The CDR3 here is CASSLASYYGYTF. For the CDR3, the DNA is TGTGCCAGCAGTTTAGCATCATACTATGGCTACACCTTC.

This clone appeared a single time. The chain has TRBV7-9 and TRBJ1-1; D is unclear. CDR3 length equals 13 residues. The V gene's germline CDR1 is SEHNR and CDR2 FQNEAQ (reference sequence). Trimming took 5 bases from V and 4 from J, leaving 11 bases between them. The CDR3 sequence is CASSVDDGTEAFF. The CDR3, as DNA: TGTGCCAGCAGCGTTGATGACGGCACTGAAGCTTTCTTT.

The V call is TRBV11-3, the J call TRBJ1-5; perhaps TRBD1 as D (6 bases). Per the germline V gene, CDR1 is SGHNT and CDR2 is YENEEA. This CDR3 contains 19 residues. Between the trimmed V and J ends, which lost 0 bases and 1 base, there was a span of 19 bases. Written as DNA, the CDR3 is TGTGCCAGCAGCTTAGACAGGGGCCCTACCCGAGTGAGCAATCAGCCCCAGCATTTT. It yields the protein CASSLDRGPTRVSNQPQHF.

This chain joins TRBV5-1 and TRBJ2-7; TRBD1 or TRBD2 may be the D gene (5 bases each). With 0 bases removed from V and 6 bases from J, the gap between germline ends came to 16 bases. The CDR3 sequence is 15 residues long. CDR1 SGHRS and CDR2 YFSETQ come from the germline V gene. CDR3 region: CASSLERGLFSEQYF. Written as DNA, the CDR3 is TGCGCCAGCAGCTTGGAGAGGGGCCTCTTCTCCGAGCAGTACTTC.

This chain joins TRBV7-8 and TRBJ2-7; D is possibly TRBD1 or TRBD2 (5 bases each). Trimming left V 0 bases short and J 5 bases short, with 17 bases between. There are 16 residues in the CDR3. Germline V gives CDR1 SGHVS, CDR2 FQNEAQ. The CDR3 DNA reads as TGTGCCAGCAGCTTAGCGGAGACGGGGTTGGGGCACGAGCAGTACTTC. Translated, it gives CASSLAETGLGHEQYF.

This chain connects TRBV6-6 to TRBJ1-2; weak D call: TRBD1 (5 bases). CDR3 length equals 15 residues. The V end was cut by 0 bases, the J end by 8 bases, with 16 bases between. Germline V CDR1 and CDR2: MNHNY, SVGAGI (reference sequence). The DNA for the CDR3 is TGTGCCAGCAGTTACTCAACCGACGGGACTTCAGGCTACACCTTC. Translation: CASSYSTDGTSGYTF.

V is TRBV18 and J is TRBJ1-4, with 9 bases matching TRBD1. The V and J ends lost 3 bases and 6 bases, in that order; junction bases with no gene match: 2. Germline V lookup: CDR1 KGHSH, CDR2 LQKENI. The CDR3 totals 14 residues. CDR3: CASSPGTGHEKLFF. CDR3 coding DNA: TGTGCCAGCTCACCCGGGACAGGGCATGAAAAACTGTTTTTT.

The genes are TRBV9 and TRBJ1-3; TRBD1 agrees at 7 bases. The CDR3 has 18 residues. Unmatched junction bases numbered 12, after V lost 0 bases and J lost 3 bases. Germline V gene data show CDR1 as SGDLS and CDR2 as YYNGEE. Here the CDR3 DNA reads TGTGCCAGCAGCGTAGAGTCGGGACAGTCACTAGATGGAAACACCATATATTTT. This encodes CASSVESGQSLDGNTIYF.

The chain recombines TRBV29-1 with TRBJ2-7; TRBD1 or TRBD2 may be the D gene (5 bases each). Trimming cost V 3 bases and J 0 bases, with 6 bases left between them. There are 12 residues in the CDR3. The V gene's germline CDR1 is SQVTM and CDR2 ANQGSEA. The CDR3 coding sequence is TGCAGCGTTGAGGGGACCTCCTACGAGCAGTACTTC. It specifies CSVEGTSYEQYF.

The rearrangement uses TRBV6-6 and TRBJ1-2, with D maybe TRBD1 (5 bases). CDR3 size: 14 residues. Trimming took off 2 bases at V and 4 bases at J, with 11 bases between the two ends. Looked up from germline, CDR1 is MNHNY and CDR2 is SVGAGI (reference sequence). The CDR3 is CASSYGGTLYGYTF. The CDR3 DNA reads as TGTGCCAGCAGTTACGGCGGGACCCTCTATGGCTACACCTTC.

The V gene is TRBV24-1, the J gene TRBJ1-5; TRBD1 might be the D (5 bases). The CDR3 length is 16 residues. V was trimmed by 5 bases and J by 1 base, leaving 14 bases between them. From germline, CDR1 is KGHDR and CDR2 SFDVKD. The CDR3, as DNA: TGTGCCACCAGTGCCTCCGGGGGGAGCAGCAATCAGCCCCAGCATTTT. It codes for CATSASGGSSNQPQHF.